Below are 8 T cell receptor beta chains sequenced from a single sample in a study of cytomegalovirus exposure and HLA in healthy donors. Use of 60 Vbeta and 13 Jbeta primers characterized the PCR. TCRdb keeps only in-frame clones here, not all; method: immunoSEQ multiplex PCR. This table holds 250,000 to 300,000 clones, about 83% found once. Material for sequencing was PBMCs. These receptors were taken from a woman in her thirties or forties in good health and CMV-seropositive.

In its sample, this clone was seen a few times. V is TRBV28 and J is TRBJ1-1; no clear D gene. Germline V gene data show CDR1 as MDHEN and CDR2 as SYDVKM. The CDR3 totals 13 residues. Trimming cost V 10 bases and J 4 bases, with 16 bases left between them. CDR3 amino acids: CATLRSELTEAFF. CDR3 in DNA: TGTGCCACCCTACGCTCTGAACTCACTGAAGCTTTCTTT.

CDR3 in DNA: TGTGCCAGCTCACCAATAAACTCAGGGGGCAACTGGAACTATGGCTACACCTTC. This codes for CASSPINSGGNWNYGYTF. V usage is TRBV18 and J usage is TRBJ1-2, with 8 bases that match TRBD1. CDR1 and CDR2 (germline): KGHSH, LQKENI. With V trimmed by 2 bases and J by 2 bases, 13 bases remained unmatched. The CDR3 runs to 18 residues. Based on the CDR3 plus reference TRBV18 and TRBJ1-2, the full variable domain is NAGVMQNPRHLVRRRGQEARLRCSPMKGHSHVYWYRQLPEEGLKFMVYLQKENIIDESGMPKERFSAEFPKEGPSILRIQQVVRGDSAAYFCASSPINSGGNWNYGYTFGSGTRLTVV.

This clone has a single count. The chain uses TRBV23-1 and TRBJ2-7; 7 bases are a match to TRBD2. TRBV23-1 is sorted into the ORF group, with uncertain function. This CDR3 comprises 16 residues. V lost 2 bases to trimming and J lost 3 bases; unmatched junction nucleotides: 10. In DNA form, the CDR3 reads TGCGCCAGCAGTCAAGACGGGAGGTTCCGGTACTACGAGCAGTACTTC. It yields the protein CASSQDGRFRYYEQYF.

This chain uses TRBV4-3 with TRBJ1-2; tentatively, D is TRBD1 (5 bases). CDR3 length equals 14 residues. The germline CDR1 and CDR2 sequences are LGHNA and YSLEER. The V gene lost 4 bases and the J gene lost 5 bases, with 14 bases spanning the gap. The CDR3 protein is CASSPEAGWYGYTF. CDR3 DNA: TGCGCCAGCAGCCCCGAGGCAGGGTGGTATGGCTACACCTTC.

The rearrangement links TRBV2 to TRBJ1-1, with 7 bases matching TRBD1. The CDR3 contains 13 residues. Germline-derived CDR1 and CDR2 are SNHLY and FYNNEI. The trim removed 1 base at V and 5 bases at J, leaving 1 base unmatched. The CDR3 coding sequence is TGTGCCAGCAGTGAAGAGGGGGCGACTGAAGCTTTCTTT. Translation gives CASSEEGATEAFF.

The chain carries TRBV5-6 and TRBJ1-5; D gene uncertain. Germline loops: CDR1 SGHDT, CDR2 YYEEEE. The CDR3 contains 13 residues. V was shortened by 2 bases and J by 6 bases, with 9 bases between the two germline ends. The CDR3, as DNA: TGTGCCAGCAGCTTCGGGATAGCTCAGCCCCAGCATTTT. It encodes CASSFGIAQPQHF. Using reference TRBV5-6 and TRBJ1-5 for the parts outside the CDR3, the full variable domain is DAGVTQSPTHLIKTRGQQVTLRCSPKSGHDTVSWYQQALGQGPQFIFQYYEEEERQRGNFPDRFSGHQFPNYSSELNVNALLLGDSALYLCASSFGIAQPQHFGDGTRLSIL.

This rearrangement joins TRBV6-5 to TRBJ1-2; TRBD1 matches 8 bases. The germline gives CDR1 MNHEY, CDR2 SVGAGI. CDR3 length: 13 residues. V lost 7 bases and J lost 6; bases outside the gene matches: 7. The CDR3 spells CASMSGDRHGYTF. CDR3 bases: TGTGCCAGCATGTCCGGGGACAGGCATGGCTACACCTTC.

The V gene is TRBV6-5, the J gene TRBJ1-5, with TRBD1 identical over 7 bases. The CDR3 has 15 amino acids. The V and J ends lost 7 bases and 0 bases, in that order; junction bases with no gene match: 6. Germline values: CDR1 MNHEY, CDR2 SVGAGI. The CDR3 bases are TGTGCCAGCAACAACAGGGGCGATAGCAATCAGCCCCAGCATTTT. Its protein product is CASNNRGDSNQPQHF.